This T cell receptor (beta chain) was retrieved from a study of blood T cell repertoires in COVID-19. Study in general: COVID-19 samples collected from the United States, Italy and Spain covered acute and convalescent phases. From T cells, B-cell-depleted T cells, or PBMCs came the material, which was cDNA or gDNA.

Germline lookup yields CDR1 MNHEY and CDR2 SMNVEV (reference sequence). The CDR3 contains 15 residues. V dropped 7 bases and J dropped 4 bases, with 20 bases sitting between them. Methods used by the authors: The assay estimated nucleated cells by amplifying reference gene primers. The repertoire was sequenced with immunoSEQ multiplex PCR; TCRdb's copy has only in-frame clones and lacks some. V and J calls and clone size are those listed in that table; D and trimming were worked out from the DNA. The sample lists a few hundred thousand clones, 70% to 90% occurring once. The TCR sequence derives from a human donor in a cohort sampled during active COVID-19. Sequencing was performed on peripheral blood. The chain joins TRBV27 to TRBJ2-7; D not certain. The CDR3: CASIGVGRTSYEQYF. DNA of the CDR3: TGTGCCAGCATCGGAGTTGGCCGAACTTCGTACGAGCAGTACTTC.